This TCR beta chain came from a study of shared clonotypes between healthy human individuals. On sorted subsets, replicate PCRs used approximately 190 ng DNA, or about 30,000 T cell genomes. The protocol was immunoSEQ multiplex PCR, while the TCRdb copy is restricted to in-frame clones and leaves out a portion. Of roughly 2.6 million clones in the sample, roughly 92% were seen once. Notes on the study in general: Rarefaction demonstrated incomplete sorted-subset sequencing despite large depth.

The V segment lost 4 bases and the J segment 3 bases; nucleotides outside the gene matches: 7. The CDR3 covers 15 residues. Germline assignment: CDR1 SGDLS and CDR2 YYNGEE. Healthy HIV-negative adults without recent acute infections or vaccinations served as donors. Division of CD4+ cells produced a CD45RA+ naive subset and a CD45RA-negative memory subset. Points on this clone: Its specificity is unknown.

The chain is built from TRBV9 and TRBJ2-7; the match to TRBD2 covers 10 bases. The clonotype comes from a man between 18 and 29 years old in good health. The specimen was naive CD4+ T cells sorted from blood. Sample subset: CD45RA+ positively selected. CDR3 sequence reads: CASSPGLAGVYEQYF. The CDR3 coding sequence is TGTGCCAGCAGCCCCGGGCTAGCGGGGGTCTACGAGCAGTACTTC.